The present T cell receptor beta chain was sequenced within a study of PD-1 blockade in classical Hodgkin lymphoma. The study's findings and limits: Whereas CD4+ TCR diversity had risen significantly by C4D1, CD8+ TCR diversity had not. Complete responders had baseline diversity similar to newly diagnosed patients. Nothing has yet pinned down what causes the repertoire differences, possibly disease activity or prior therapy. Newly diagnosed patients were reported to start with lower TCR diversity than healthy donors.

Germline V CDR1 and CDR2: SGHAT, FQNNGV. V dropped 6 bases and J dropped 4 bases, with 13 bases sitting between them. CDR3 size: 13 residues. With regard to this clone: Its antigen is still unknown.

Measured with immunoSEQ multiplex PCR; TCRdb has only the in-frame clones, and not every one. Of 35,000 to 45,000 clones in the sample, about 86% were seen once. Each of the patients experienced relapse following autologous stem cell transplantation, and their brentuximab vedotin exposure differed. The sequence derives from a human donor with classical Hodgkin lymphoma. This rearrangement joins TRBV11-2 to TRBJ2-7; tentative D call: TRBD1 (6 bases). Sample: peripheral blood mononuclear cells (PBMCs), taken before the second cycle of nivolumab. This CDR3 reads CASSVDRRYEQYF. CDR3 in DNA: TGTGCCAGCAGTGTTGACAGGAGGTACGAGCAGTACTTC.